The 30 T cell receptor beta chains reported below all come from one sample, sequenced in a study of T cells in Graves' hyperthyroidism and ophthalmopathy. RNA transcripts provided the source from which TCR beta CDR3 regions were amplified. First-round RT-PCR of the TCR CDR3 relied on the HTBI primer set. Each CDR3 protein is one row after TCRdb ran MiXCR on the multiplex PCR reads. Of around 340,000 distinct CDR3 sequences in the sample, approximately 22% were seen once. The sample was blood. The receptors were gathered from a woman aged 45-59 years with Graves' hyperthyroidism.

This clonotype has ten or more counts. V and J are TRBV4-1 and TRBJ1-1, with a possible D match to TRBD1 (6 bases). This CDR3 is built from 15 residues. Germline CDR1 reads MGHRA; CDR2 reads YSYEKL. V lost 4 bases and J lost 0, with 12 bases in between. Written as DNA, the CDR3 is TGCGCCAGCAGCCCCCCTGACAGGCTGAACACTGAAGCTTTCTTT. Translation: CASSPPDRLNTEAFF.

The genes are TRBV19 and TRBJ2-3; 8 bases are shared with TRBD2. Germline V CDR1 and CDR2: LNHDA, SQIVND (reference sequence). With V trimmed by 4 bases and J by 7 bases, 10 bases remained unmatched. This CDR3 has 15 residues. CDR3 sequence reads: CASSRVAGTRHTQYF. CDR3 coding DNA: TGTGCCAGTAGTAGGGTAGCGGGAACGCGGCATACGCAGTATTTT.

Many counts were recorded for this clonotype. The chain combines TRBV5-1 with TRBJ1-1; D is ambiguous. Germline V gives CDR1 SGHRS, CDR2 YFSETQ. The CDR3 is 13 amino acids. With 4 bases removed from V and 2 bases from J, the gap between germline ends came to 9 bases. CDR3 loop: CASSQLPNTEAFF. For the CDR3, the DNA is TGCGCCAGCAGCCAGTTACCAAACACTGAAGCTTTCTTT.

This rearrangement joins TRBV10-3 to TRBJ2-5, with TRBD2 matching 12 bases. Germline V lookup: CDR1 ENHRY, CDR2 SYGVKD. CDR3 length: 14 amino acids. J gave up 8 bases and V 7 bases, and 8 bases lay outside the gene matches. The chain's CDR3 is CAIKPSGGEVTQYF. The DNA for the CDR3 is TGTGCCATCAAGCCTAGCGGGGGGGAAGTAACCCAGTACTTC.

This clonotype was observed a handful of times. The rearrangement links TRBV12-3 or TRBV12-4 to TRBJ2-5; TRBD1 agrees at 7 bases. The CDR3 covers 15 residues. With 0 bases clipped from V and 4 bases from J, the junction kept 5 bases outside the gene matches. The CDR3 loop is CASSLAGGMVETQYF. The CDR3 DNA reads TGTGCCAGCAGTTTAGCAGGGGGCATGGTAGAGACCCAGTACTTC.

This clonotype was picked up many times. The chain employs TRBV29-1 and TRBJ1-1, with D unresolved. Germline V CDR1 and CDR2: SQVTM, ANQGSEA. V was shortened by 4 bases and J by 4 bases, with 7 bases between the two germline ends. The CDR3 covers 11 residues. The CDR3 DNA reads TGCAGCGTTGCTAGGGTCACTGAAGCTTTCTTT. The encoded protein is CSVARVTEAFF.

The rearrangement joins TRBV6-2 or TRBV6-3 to TRBJ1-1; D is unclear. The germline CDR1 and CDR2 sequences are MNHEY and SVGEGT. V shed 8 bases and J shed 6 bases, with 16 bases lying between them. The length of the CDR3 is 13 residues. The CDR3 here is CASLTDPGAEAFF. CDR3 nucleotides: TGTGCCAGCCTCACGGACCCCGGCGCTGAAGCTTTCTTT.

Ten or more counts support this clonotype. This sequence joins TRBV11-2 and TRBJ2-7; 8 nucleotides agree with TRBD2. Germline V gives CDR1 SGHAT, CDR2 FQNNGV. Trimming cost V 5 bases and J 2 bases; bases outside gene matches: 8. CDR3 length: 15 amino acids. CDR3 region: CASSPGLAGPYEQYF. CDR3 nucleotide sequence: TGTGCCAGCAGCCCCGGACTAGCCGGTCCCTACGAGCAGTACTTC.

The V and J genes are TRBV28 and TRBJ2-3; D tentatively reads TRBD1 or TRBD2 (5 bases each). This CDR3 is built from 13 residues. V lost 8 bases, J lost 8 bases, and 17 bases lay in between. The V gene's germline CDR1 is MDHEN and CDR2 SYDVKM. This CDR3 is CASLHPGDPTQYF. The DNA for the CDR3 is TGTGCCAGCCTACACCCCGGGGACCCTACGCAGTATTTT.

The chain has TRBV4-1 and TRBJ2-6; 7 nucleotides agree with TRBD1. V gave up 6 bases and J gave up 3 bases; unmatched junction bases: 14. Per the germline V gene, CDR1 is MGHRA and CDR2 is YSYEKL. The CDR3 consists of 18 residues. The CDR3, as DNA: TGCGCCAGCAGGTACCCCGGGACAGCTCTAGGTGGGGCCAACGTCCTGACTTTC. Translated: CASRYPGTALGGANVLTF.

This clonotype was detected ten times or more. This sequence joins TRBV6-1 and TRBJ2-1; D call uncertain. Germline lookup yields CDR1 MNHNS and CDR2 SASEGT. Between the trimmed V and J ends, which lost 5 bases and 4 bases, there was a span of 9 bases. This CDR3 comprises 13 residues. CDR3 sequence (DNA): TGTGCCAGCAGTTATGGCAAATACAATGAGCAGTTCTTC. This gives the protein CASSYGKYNEQFF.

This clonotype was counted a few times. V gene TRBV6-5 combines with J gene TRBJ1-6, with D possibly being TRBD1 (5 bases). Germline V CDR1 and CDR2: MNHEY, SVGAGI. V lost 0 bases, J lost 10 bases, and 13 bases lay in between. The CDR3 spans 15 residues. The CDR3: CASSYSQGGESPLHF. For the CDR3, the DNA is TGTGCCAGCAGTTACTCTCAGGGAGGGGAATCACCCCTCCACTTT.

This clonotype was recorded a few times. The chain uses TRBV3-1 and TRBJ2-3, with D hard to call. V was clipped by 0 bases and J by 5 bases, with 6 bases between them. Per germline, CDR1 LGHDT and CDR2 YNNKEL (reference sequence). The CDR3 consists of 13 residues. CDR3: CASSQDLEDTQYF. The CDR3 coding sequence is TGTGCCAGCAGCCAAGATCTTGAAGATACGCAGTATTTT.

This clonotype has ten or more counts. The chain is built from TRBV9 and TRBJ1-5, with D unclear. Trimming took 0 bases from V and 6 from J, leaving 10 bases between them. This CDR3 has 14 residues. Germline V gene sequence: CDR1 SGDLS, CDR2 YYNGEE. The CDR3 spells CASSVGMAPQPQHF. In nucleotides, the CDR3 is TGTGCCAGCAGCGTAGGGATGGCTCCTCAGCCCCAGCATTTT.

This chain connects TRBV6-1 to TRBJ1-4; 9 nucleotides align to TRBD1. Germline V gene data show CDR1 as MNHNS and CDR2 as SASEGT. Losses at the gene ends were 5 bases for V and 7 bases for J; bases not matched to a gene: 5. The CDR3 contains 14 residues. The CDR3 DNA reads TGTGCCAGCAGTTTTGGGACAGGGACTGAAAAACTGTTTTTT. Protein product: CASSFGTGTEKLFF.

The chain is built from TRBV3-1 and TRBJ1-1; 8 bases match TRBD1. The CDR3 runs to 15 residues. The junction had 2 bases not matched to a gene; V was cut back by 2 bases and J by 0 bases. Looked up from germline, CDR1 is LGHDT and CDR2 is YNNKEL (reference sequence). CDR3 in DNA: TGTGCCAGCAGCCAACTCAGGGGGCTGAACACTGAAGCTTTCTTT. This codes for CASSQLRGLNTEAFF.

V usage is TRBV5-6 and J usage is TRBJ2-3, with 7 bases identical to TRBD2. CDR3 length: 16 amino acids. Germline trimming cut 0 bases from V and 0 bases from J; bases unmatched to any gene: 4. Germline V gene sequence: CDR1 SGHDT, CDR2 YYEEEE. The CDR3 sequence: CASSLALAPSTDTQYF. The CDR3 DNA is TGTGCCAGCAGCTTGGCACTAGCGCCTAGCACAGATACGCAGTATTTT.

This clonotype was seen many times. The chain couples TRBV18 to TRBJ2-3; TRBD1 matches at 7 bases. CDR1 is KGHSH, CDR2 LQKENI, per germline. Germline trimming cut 3 bases from V and 0 bases from J; bases unmatched to any gene: 3. CDR3 size: 15 residues. This CDR3 reads CASSPGTASTDTQYF. The CDR3 DNA is TGTGCCAGCTCACCCGGGACAGCTAGCACAGATACGCAGTATTTT.

This clonotype was recorded a few times. This chain connects TRBV20-1 to TRBJ2-6; D uncertain. V shed 5 bases and J shed 0 bases, with 17 bases lying between them. CDR3 length: 17 amino acids. The germline gives CDR1 DFQATT, CDR2 SNEGSKA (reference sequence). The CDR3 bases are TGCAGTGCTGGAAGATTAGACCGAATCTCTGGGGCCAACGTCCTGACTTTC. Its protein product is CSAGRLDRISGANVLTF.

The V and J genes are TRBV20-1 and TRBJ2-5; D is tentatively TRBD1 or TRBD2 (5 bases each). The CDR3 contains 13 residues. Germline V lookup: CDR1 DFQATT, CDR2 SNEGSKA (reference sequence). Trimming removed 6 bases at V and 3 bases at J, with 14 bases between. The CDR3 region is CSAGSGTEETQYF. As DNA, the CDR3 is TGCAGTGCAGGCTCAGGGACCGAAGAGACCCAGTACTTC.

V and J are TRBV7-9 and TRBJ2-2; TRBD2 might be the D (6 bases). The CDR3 has 14 residues. V dropped 7 bases and J dropped 0 bases, with 9 bases sitting between them. Per germline, CDR1 SEHNR and CDR2 FQNEAQ (reference sequence). The CDR3 coding sequence is TGTGCCAGCAACGGCGGGACGAACACCGGGGAGCTGTTTTTT. Translating gives CASNGGTNTGELFF. The complete variable domain, with remaining parts taken from reference TRBV7-9 and TRBJ2-2, reads DTGVSQNPRHKITKRGQNVTFRCDPISEHNRLYWYRQTLGQGPEFLTYFQNEAQLEKSRLLSDRFSAERPKGSFSTLEIQRTEQGDSAMYLCASNGGTNTGELFFGEGSRLTVL.

The count of this clonotype is one. This chain uses TRBV7-3 with TRBJ2-6, with 7 nucleotides matching TRBD1. This CDR3 has 16 amino acids. The ends lost 5 bases at V and 0 bases at J; junction bases unmatched: 4. From germline, CDR1 is SGHTA and CDR2 FQGTGA. The CDR3 DNA follows: TGTGCCAGCAGCCCGGACAGGCTCTCTGGGGCCAACGTCCTGACTTTC. It encodes CASSPDRLSGANVLTF.

The J gene is TRBJ1-5, the V gene TRBV19; 7 nucleotides line up with TRBD1. The CDR3 length is 14 residues. Germline lookup yields CDR1 LNHDA and CDR2 SQIVND (reference sequence). Trimming took 6 bases from V and 0 from J; bases not matched to a gene: 2. The CDR3 spells CASRTGNSNQPQHF. The CDR3 coding sequence is TGTGCCAGTAGGACAGGGAATAGCAATCAGCCCCAGCATTTT.

This clonotype was seen ten or more times. The chain uses TRBV6-1 and TRBJ2-7; the match to TRBD1 covers 12 bases. The CDR3 length is 15 residues. CDR1 is MNHNS and CDR2 is SASEGT in the germline V gene. Trimming removed 5 bases from V and 7 bases from J; junction bases left unmatched: 9. The CDR3 coding sequence is TGTGCCAGCAGTCTATCCGGGACAGGGGGCCTGGAGCAGTACTTC. Its protein product is CASSLSGTGGLEQYF.

This clonotype has more than one count but fewer than ten. The gene calls are TRBV5-1 and TRBJ2-3, with D possibly being TRBD2 (6 bases). Germline CDR1 SGHRS, CDR2 YFSETQ. The CDR3 runs 15 residues. V was trimmed by 0 bases and J by 2 bases, leaving 10 bases between them. The DNA for the CDR3 is TGCGCCAGCAGCTTGGTCGGGAGCCCCACAGATACGCAGTATTTT. This translates into CASSLVGSPTDTQYF.

This clonotype has ten or more counts. V is TRBV20-1 and J is TRBJ2-3; no reliable D call. Per germline, CDR1 DFQATT and CDR2 SNEGSKA (reference sequence). V dropped 5 bases and J dropped 2 bases, with 17 bases sitting between them. The CDR3 covers 15 residues. CDR3 nucleotide sequence: TGCAGTGCTCCCATTGCGCAAGTTTCCACAGATACGCAGTATTTT. It yields the protein CSAPIAQVSTDTQYF.

This clonotype appeared many times. The J gene is TRBJ1-1, the V gene TRBV6-2 or TRBV6-3, with 8 nucleotides matching TRBD1. Germline V gene lookup returns CDR1 MNHEY and CDR2 SVGEGT. This CDR3 has 16 residues. The V gene end was trimmed by 2 bases and the J gene end by 2 bases; junction bases not matched to a gene: 7. The CDR3: CASSYGGDRGNTEAFF. The CDR3 region has the DNA TGTGCCAGCAGTTACGGAGGTGACAGGGGCAACACTGAAGCTTTCTTT.

This clonotype was seen ten or more times. The V gene is TRBV12-3 or TRBV12-4, the J gene TRBJ2-7; D could derive from TRBD1 or TRBD2 (5 bases each). The CDR3 has 15 residues. V lost 0 bases and J 3 bases, leaving 12 bases between the germline ends. In DNA, the CDR3 is TGTGCCAGCAGTTTAGCGCTGGGGGAAAACTACGAGCAGTACTTC. This sequence encodes CASSLALGENYEQYF.

Many counts were recorded for this clonotype. The chain recombines TRBV6-5 with TRBJ1-1, with 7 nucleotides matching TRBD1. Germline CDR1 and CDR2: MNHEY and SVGAGI. J lost 4 bases, V lost 2 bases, and 7 bases had no gene match. The CDR3 spans 15 residues. This CDR3 is CASSYRAGGPTEAFF. CDR3 DNA: TGTGCCAGCAGTTACAGAGCAGGGGGACCCACTGAAGCTTTCTTT.

This clonotype was recorded only once. The rearrangement uses TRBV10-3 and TRBJ1-6; D unclear. The CDR3 totals 17 residues. Trimming took 0 bases from V and 0 from J, leaving 9 bases between them. Germline V gene lookup returns CDR1 ENHRY and CDR2 SYGVKD. This CDR3 is CAISESKGGSYNSPLHF. CDR3 nucleotide sequence: TGTGCCATCAGTGAGTCGAAGGGAGGCTCCTATAATTCACCCCTCCACTTT.